This section outlines one T cell receptor beta chain sequence together with its context. TCRdb passed the PCR reads through MiXCR, listing each CDR3 protein once. Of about 10,000 distinct CDR3 sequences in the sample, about 25% were seen once. The sample is drawn from a study of immune characterization of retroperitoneal liposarcoma. Sequencing used blood. The receptor's source is a male donor with retroperitoneal liposarcoma.

CDR3 in amino acids: CASSYDPGGPTYEQYF. In DNA, the CDR3 is TGTGCCAGCAGTTACGATCCGGGAGGACCAACCTACGAGCAGTACTTC. This rearrangement joins TRBV6-6 to TRBJ2-4, with 7 positions matching TRBD2. The J call is uncertain, as TRBJ2-7 better fits the DNA end. The CDR3 contains 16 residues. Germline assignment: CDR1 MNHNY and CDR2 SVGAGI (reference sequence).